This TCR beta chain originates from a study of relationships among human T cell subsets. Whole-study findings and limits: Bead-based sorting did not rule out CD4+CD8+ double-positive cells. T cell counts were not recorded for a couple of pan T samples processed alongside pan B cells.

Magnetic beads coated with subset-specific antibodies isolated the T cell subsets. The T cell receptor alpha and beta CDR3 regions were amplified from mRNA by semiquantitative ARM-PCR. Tagged nested gene-specific primers were used first, then communal superprimers amplified exponentially. Nested primers were removed by exonuclease before the second PCR round. TCRdb used MiXCR to reprocess the multiplex PCR reads, holding one entry per CDR3 protein. The data show approximately 15,000 distinct CDR3 sequences, about 56% seen once. Comments on this clonotype: The antigen remains unidentified. A read error may account for a junction end that differs from germline.

Sequencing was performed on total T cells sorted from blood. The sequence was collected from a man between 40 and 49 years old in good health.

The CDR3 nucleotides read TGCGCCAGCAGCTTCGGAGCCGGGAACTATGGCTACACCTTC. Translating it yields CASSFGAGNYGYTF. The chain recombines TRBV5-4 with TRBJ1-2, with D unresolved. CDR3 length: 14 amino acids. In germline, CDR1 is SGHNT, CDR2 YYREEE (reference sequence).